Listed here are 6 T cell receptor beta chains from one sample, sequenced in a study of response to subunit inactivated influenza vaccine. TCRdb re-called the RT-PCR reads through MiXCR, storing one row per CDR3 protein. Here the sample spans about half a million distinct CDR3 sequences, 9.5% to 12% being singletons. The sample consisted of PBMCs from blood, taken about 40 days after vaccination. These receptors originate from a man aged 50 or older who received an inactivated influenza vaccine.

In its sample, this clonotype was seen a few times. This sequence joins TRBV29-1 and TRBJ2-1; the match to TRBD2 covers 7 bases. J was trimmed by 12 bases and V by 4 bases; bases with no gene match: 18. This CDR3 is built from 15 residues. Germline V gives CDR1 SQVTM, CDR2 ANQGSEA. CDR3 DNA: TGCAGCGTTGTTAGCGGACTAGTCTTCTCTAATAGGCAGTTCTTC. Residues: CSVVSGLVFSNRQFF.

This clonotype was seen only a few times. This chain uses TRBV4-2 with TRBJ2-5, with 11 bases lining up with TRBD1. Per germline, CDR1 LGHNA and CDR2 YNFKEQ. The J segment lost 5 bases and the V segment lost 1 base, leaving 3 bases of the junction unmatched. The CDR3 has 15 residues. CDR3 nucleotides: TGTGCCAGCAGCCAAGTGGGACAGGGGGAGGAGACCCAGTACTTC. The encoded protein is CASSQVGQGEETQYF.

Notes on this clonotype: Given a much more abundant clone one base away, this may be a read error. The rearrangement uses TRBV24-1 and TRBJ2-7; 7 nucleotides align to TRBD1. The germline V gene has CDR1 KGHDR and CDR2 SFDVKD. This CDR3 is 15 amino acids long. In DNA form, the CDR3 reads TGTGCCACCAGTGATTCCCGGACAGGATCCTACAAGCAGTACTTC. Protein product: CATSDSRTGSYKQYF.

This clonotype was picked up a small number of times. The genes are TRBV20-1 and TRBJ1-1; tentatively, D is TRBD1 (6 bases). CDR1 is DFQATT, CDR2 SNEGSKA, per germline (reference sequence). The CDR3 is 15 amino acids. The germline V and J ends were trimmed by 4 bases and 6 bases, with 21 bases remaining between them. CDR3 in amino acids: CSATGSITGSPEAFF. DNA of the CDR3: TGCAGTGCTACCGGTTCAATTACAGGGTCCCCTGAAGCTTTCTTT.

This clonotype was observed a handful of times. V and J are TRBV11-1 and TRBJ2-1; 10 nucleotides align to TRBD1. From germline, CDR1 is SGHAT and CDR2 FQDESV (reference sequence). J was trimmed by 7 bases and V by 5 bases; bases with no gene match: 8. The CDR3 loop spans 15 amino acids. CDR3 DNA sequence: TGTGCCAGCAGCCTCATAGGACAGGGGGGTAATGAGCAGTTCTTC. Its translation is CASSLIGQGGNEQFF. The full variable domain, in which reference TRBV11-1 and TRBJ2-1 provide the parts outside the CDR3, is EAEVAQSPRYKITEKSQAVAFWCDPISGHATLYWYRQILGQGPELLVQFQDESVVDDSQLPKDRFSAERLKGVDSTLKIQPAELGDSAMYLCASSLIGQGGNEQFFGPGTRLTVL.

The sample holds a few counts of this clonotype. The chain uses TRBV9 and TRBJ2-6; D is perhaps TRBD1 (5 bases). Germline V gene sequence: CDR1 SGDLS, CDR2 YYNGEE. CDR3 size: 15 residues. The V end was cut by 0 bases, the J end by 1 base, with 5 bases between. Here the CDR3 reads CASSVAGSGANVLTF. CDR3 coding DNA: TGTGCCAGCAGCGTAGCAGGGTCTGGGGCCAACGTCCTGACTTTC.